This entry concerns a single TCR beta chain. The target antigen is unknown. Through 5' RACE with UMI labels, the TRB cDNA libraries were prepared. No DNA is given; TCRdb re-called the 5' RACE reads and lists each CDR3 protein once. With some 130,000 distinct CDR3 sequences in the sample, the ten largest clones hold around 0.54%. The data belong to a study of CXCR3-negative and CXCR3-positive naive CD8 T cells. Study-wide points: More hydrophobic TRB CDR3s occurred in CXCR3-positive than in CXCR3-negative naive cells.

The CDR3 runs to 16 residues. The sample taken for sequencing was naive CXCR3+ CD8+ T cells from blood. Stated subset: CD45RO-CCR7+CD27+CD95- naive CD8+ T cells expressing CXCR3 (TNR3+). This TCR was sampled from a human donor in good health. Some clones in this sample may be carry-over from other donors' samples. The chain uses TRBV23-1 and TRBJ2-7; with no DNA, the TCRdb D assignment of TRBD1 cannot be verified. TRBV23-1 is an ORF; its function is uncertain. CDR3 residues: CASSQSGGADLDEQYF.